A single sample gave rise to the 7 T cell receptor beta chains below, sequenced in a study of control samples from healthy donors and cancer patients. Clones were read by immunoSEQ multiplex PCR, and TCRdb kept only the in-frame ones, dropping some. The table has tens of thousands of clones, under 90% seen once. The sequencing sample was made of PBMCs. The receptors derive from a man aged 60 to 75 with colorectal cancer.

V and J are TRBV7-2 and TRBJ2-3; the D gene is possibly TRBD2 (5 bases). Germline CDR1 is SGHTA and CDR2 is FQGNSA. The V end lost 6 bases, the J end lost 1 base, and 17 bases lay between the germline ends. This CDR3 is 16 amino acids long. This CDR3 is CASRKRTQGGTDTQYF. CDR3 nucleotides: TGTGCCAGCAGAAAAAGGACTCAAGGAGGCACAGATACGCAGTATTTT.

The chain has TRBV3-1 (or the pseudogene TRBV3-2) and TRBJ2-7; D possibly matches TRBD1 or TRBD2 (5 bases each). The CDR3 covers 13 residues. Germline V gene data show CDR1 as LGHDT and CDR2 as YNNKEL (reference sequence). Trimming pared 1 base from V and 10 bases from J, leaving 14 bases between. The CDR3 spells CASSQAPGRRQYF. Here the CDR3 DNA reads TGTGCCAGCAGCCAAGCGCCGGGACGGAGACAGTACTTC.

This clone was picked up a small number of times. The CDR3 reads CASSEEGGGTEAFF. Written as DNA, the CDR3 is TGTGCCAGCAGTGAGGAGGGAGGAGGCACTGAAGCTTTCTTT. V gene TRBV6-4 combines with J gene TRBJ1-1; no definite D call. The CDR3 is made up of 14 amino acids. Trimming removed 3 bases from V and 4 bases from J, with 12 bases in between. Looked up from germline, CDR1 is MRHNA and CDR2 is SNTAGT.

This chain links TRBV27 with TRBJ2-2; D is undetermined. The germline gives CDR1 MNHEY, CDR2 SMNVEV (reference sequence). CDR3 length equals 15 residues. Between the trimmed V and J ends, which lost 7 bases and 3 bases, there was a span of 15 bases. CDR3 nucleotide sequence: TGTGCCAGCACCCTCACGGGCAGCTACACCGGGGAGCTGTTTTTT. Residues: CASTLTGSYTGELFF.

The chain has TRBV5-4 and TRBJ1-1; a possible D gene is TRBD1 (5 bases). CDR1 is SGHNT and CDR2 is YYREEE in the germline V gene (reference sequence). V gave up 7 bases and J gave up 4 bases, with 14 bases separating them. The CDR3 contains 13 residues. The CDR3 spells CASGSRGVTEAFF. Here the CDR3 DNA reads TGTGCCAGCGGGAGTCGGGGGGTCACTGAAGCTTTCTTT.

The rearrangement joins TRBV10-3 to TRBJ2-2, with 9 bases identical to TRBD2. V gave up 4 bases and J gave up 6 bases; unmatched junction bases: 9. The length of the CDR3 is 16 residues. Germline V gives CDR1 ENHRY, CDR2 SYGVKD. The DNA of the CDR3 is TGTGCCATCAGTGGATCGAGCGGGGGGCCTCCCGGGGAGCTGTTTTTT. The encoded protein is CAISGSSGGPPGELFF.

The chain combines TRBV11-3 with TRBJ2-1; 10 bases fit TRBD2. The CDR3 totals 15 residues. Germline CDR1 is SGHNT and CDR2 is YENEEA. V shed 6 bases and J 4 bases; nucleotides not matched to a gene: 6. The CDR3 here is CASSPSGGPYNEQFF. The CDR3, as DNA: TGTGCCAGCAGTCCTAGCGGGGGCCCTTACAATGAGCAGTTCTTC. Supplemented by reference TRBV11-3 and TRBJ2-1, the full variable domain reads EAGVVQSPRYKIIEKKQPVAFWCNPISGHNTLYWYLQNLGQGPELLIRYENEEAVDDSQLPKDRFSAERLKGVDSTLKIQPAELGDSAVYLCASSPSGGPYNEQFFGPGTRLTVL.